This T cell receptor (beta chain) was retrieved from a study of blood T cells in healthy people across ages. Primers used in a second PCR of roughly 6 to 12 cycles were a sample-barcoded 5' primer and a J-beta primer mix. Using its own MiXCR run on the 5' RACE reads, TCRdb lists one record per CDR3 protein. The sample carries 2 million or so distinct CDR3 sequences, approximately 50% recorded once. The germline V gene encodes CDR1 MNHEY and CDR2 SMNVEV (reference sequence). The CDR3 has 16 amino acids. Sequencing was carried out using blood. J is TRBJ2-1 and V is TRBV27; 11 bases map to TRBD1. The better agreement between TRBJ2-7 and the DNA end casts doubt on the J call. This clonotype was sampled from a woman in her thirties or forties in good health. Here the CDR3 reads CASRRTGGALNNEQYF. The CDR3 bases are TGTGCCAGCAGACGGACAGGGGGCGCTTTAAACAATGAGCAGTACTTC.